This T cell receptor beta chain originates from a study of OX40 agonist ivuxolimab in advanced cancers. About the investigation overall: Ivuxolimab was a fully human IgG2 agonistic monoclonal antibody targeting the costimulatory receptor OX40 (CD134). The dose-escalation cohort was roughly 80% male with a mean age of about 54 years, ranging from roughly 20 to 80. The point of sequencing TCRbeta in the periphery was to test whether ivuxolimab changed TCR sequence diversity and drove clonal T-cell expansion. The paper describes the monotherapy dose-escalation part (N ≈ 50 patients) of the phase I trial of ivuxolimab. Intravenous ivuxolimab was administered to patients every 2 weeks at six dose levels: 0.01, 0.1, 0.3, 1.5, 3 and 10 mg/kg. Prior anti-PD-1, anti-PD-L1 or anti-CTLA-4 therapy was permitted, and checkpoint inhibitors had been received by under 50% of dose-escalation patients. Partial responses occurred in three dose-escalation patients: two with cutaneous melanoma and one with hepatocellular carcinoma. Among the roughly 50 dose-escalation patients, approximately 20 had hepatocellular carcinoma, roughly 15 melanoma, 9 renal cell carcinoma and 9 head and neck cancer.

Genomic DNA was isolated from the sorted cells so that the TCRbeta CDR3 region could be sequenced. The immunoSEQ Assay was used to sequence the TCRbeta CDR3 regions. This immuneACCESS table, as held by TCRdb, lists in-frame sequences with V and J called but not all clones. Of the missing ones, under half trace to an unresolved V gene in checked studies; the others have no known cause. For this sample the table gives 30,000 or so clones, of which roughly 82% were detected only once. The ten largest clonotypes hold about 22% of the sample. The trial excluded patients who had a history of autoimmune disease or who were on systemic immunosuppression. Peripheral blood for TCR sequencing was drawn from every dose cohort at baseline, at cycle 4 day 1 and at cycle 7 day 1. Samples came from an open-label, multicenter, first-in-human phase I dose-escalation trial of ivuxolimab. The trial enrolled adults with locally advanced or metastatic head and neck squamous cell, hepatocellular, melanoma or renal cell carcinoma. Before TCR sequencing, CD4+ and CD8+ T cells were separately sorted from peripheral blood.

Unmatched junction bases come to 7, with V trimmed by 6 bases and J by 2 bases. Per the germline V gene, MNHEY is the CDR1 and SVGAGI is the CDR2. CDR3 length: 15 amino acids, cysteine to phenylalanine. Only CDR3 DNA remains: 45 bases, in frame from the first base. As for this clone: It has no known antigen specificity. Base qualities are not recorded, but no much larger clone differs from it by a single base.

Study-level results and caveats: Clonal expansion of both CD4+ and CD8+ blood T cells was observed from baseline to week 6 at doses 0.1 to 3.0 mg/kg. Partial responders in the 0.1-3.0 mg/kg groups had among the lowest normalized peripheral clonal expansion, especially among CD8+ T cells. Antigen specificity was not determined for the clonally expanded peripheral T cells. After ivuxolimab, expanded clones were on average more numerous among CD8+ T cells than among CD4+ T cells. Low levels of normalized T-cell clonal expansion were also seen in some patients who did not respond.

The clonotype comes from an adult with an advanced solid tumor such as melanoma, head and neck, liver or kidney cancer. The rearrangement combines TRBV6-5 with TRBJ2-5, with 9 bases matching TRBD2. The input for sequencing was CD4+ or CD8+ T cells sorted from blood, taken in a trial of the OX40 agonist ivuxolimab. This receptor carries the CDR3 CASRPLGLAQETQYF. The nucleotide sequence reads as follows: TGTGCCAGCAGACCCTTGGGACTAGCACAAGAGACCCAGTACTTC.